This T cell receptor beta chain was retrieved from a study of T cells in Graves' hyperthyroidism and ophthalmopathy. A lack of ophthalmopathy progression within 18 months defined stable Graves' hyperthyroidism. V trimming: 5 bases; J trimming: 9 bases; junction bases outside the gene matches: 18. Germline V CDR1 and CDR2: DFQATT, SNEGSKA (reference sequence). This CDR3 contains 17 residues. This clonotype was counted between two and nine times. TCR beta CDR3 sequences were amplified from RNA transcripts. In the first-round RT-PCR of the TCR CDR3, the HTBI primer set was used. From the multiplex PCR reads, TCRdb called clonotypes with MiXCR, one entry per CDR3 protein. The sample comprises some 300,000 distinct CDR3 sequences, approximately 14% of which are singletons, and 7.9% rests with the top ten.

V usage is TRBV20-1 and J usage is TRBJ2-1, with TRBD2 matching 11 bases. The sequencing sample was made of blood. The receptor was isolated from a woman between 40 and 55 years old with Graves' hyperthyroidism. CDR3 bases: TGCAGTGCTGATACCCAACTTACTAGCGGGAGAACCGGTGAGCAGTTCTTC. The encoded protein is CSADTQLTSGRTGEQFF.